This T cell receptor beta chain comes out of a study of cytomegalovirus exposure and HLA in healthy donors. General study points: Data from an earlier analysis indicated that most TCR beta V segments were productive either about 90% or about 30% of the time. The listing of roughly 160 TCR beta chains classed them as cytomegalovirus-associated.

In the PCR, 60 Vbeta and 13 Jbeta primers were used. The method was immunoSEQ multiplex PCR; TCRdb's version includes in-frame clones alone and lacks a portion of them. The table includes roughly 150,000 clones, 82% detected once. V gave up 4 bases and J gave up 6 bases; unmatched junction bases: 11. The CDR3 spans 15 residues. Germline loops: CDR1 SGHDT, CDR2 YYEEEE. This clone showed up just once. The antigen is undetermined. This sequence was found in a girl aged 2-10 years in good health and CMV-seropositive. Sample: PBMCs. This chain joins TRBV5-6 and TRBJ2-7, with TRBD1 matching over 9 bases. CDR3 protein: CASSTTGTGFREQYF. For the CDR3, the DNA is TGTGCCAGCAGCACAACCGGGACAGGGTTTCGCGAGCAGTACTTC.